What follows are 3 T cell receptor beta chains derived from one specimen sequenced in a study of blood T cell repertoires in COVID-19. Data came from immunoSEQ multiplex PCR; TCRdb stores just in-frame clones and leaves some out. The sample gives a few hundred thousand clones, over 80% of which show up once; more than 1.5% is in the top ten. Sequenced input: peripheral blood. The receptor set was obtained from a woman aged 35 to 49 who had recovered from COVID-19.

This clone has only one observation. The CDR3 is CASGGIQETQYF. The CDR3 region has the DNA TGTGCCAGCGGGGGGATCCAAGAGACCCAGTACTTC. The chain uses TRBV2 and TRBJ2-5; TRBD2 might be the D (6 bases). Germline V gives CDR1 SNHLY, CDR2 FYNNEI. V was shortened by 8 bases and J by 1 base, with 8 bases between the two germline ends. The CDR3 runs to 12 residues.

The rearrangement joins TRBV2 to TRBJ1-1, with 9 bases that match TRBD1. The CDR3 sequence is 14 residues long. The trim removed 7 bases at V and 3 bases at J, leaving 6 bases unmatched. The germline gives CDR1 SNHLY, CDR2 FYNNEI. The CDR3 sequence is CASTGGTGYTEAFF. The CDR3 region has the DNA TGTGCCAGCACCGGCGGGACAGGGTACACTGAAGCTTTCTTT. The variable domain in full, with the rest retrieved from reference TRBV2 and TRBJ1-1, is EPEVTQTPSHQVTQMGQEVILRCVPISNHLYFYWYRQILGQKVEFLVSFYNNEISEKSEIFDDQFSVERPDGSNFTLKIRSTKLEDSAMYFCASTGGTGYTEAFFGQGTRLTVV.

A few counts support this clone. This chain joins TRBV5-8 and TRBJ2-7, with 8 positions matching TRBD1. The V segment lost 2 bases and the J segment 7 bases; nucleotides outside the gene matches: 8. The CDR3 consists of 14 residues. The germline gives CDR1 SGHTS, CDR2 YDEGEE. The CDR3: CASSLGQGLGEQYF. CDR3 nucleotides: TGTGCCAGCAGCTTAGGACAGGGACTGGGGGAGCAGTACTTC.